This T cell receptor beta chain was sequenced in a study of response to subunit inactivated influenza vaccine (dated by TCRdb to the late 2010s). Regarding the complete study: The study used deep quantitative T cell receptor repertoire profiling to track responses to a trivalent subunit inactivated influenza vaccine.

The time point label for this specimen denotes: 45 to 55 days after influenza vaccine administration. Concerning this clonotype: Its antigen target is currently unknown. The input lacks base qualities; no much larger clone sits a single base away.

Library creation used RT-PCR. TCRdb names Illumina HiSeq 2500 as the instrument used. Starting from the raw public reads, TCRdb applied fastp trimming at Q25, assembled clones with MiXCR and retained in-frame beta chains. CDR3 protein sequences are deduplicated, and each keeps its most common genes and DNA. This sample has approximately 500,000 distinct CDR3 sequences in its table, and 10% to 15% of those were observed once. Around 14% of the sample comes from the top ten. Study-wide conclusions, independent of this receptor: It was suggested by the authors that each seasonal influenza vaccination may recruit only a limited number of new T cells.

V is pruned by 0 bases and J by 1 base, leaving 4 bases of the junction without a gene match. The CDR3, from cysteine to phenylalanine, totals 16 residues. The DNA shown is the 48-base CDR3, in frame from base 1. This clonotype was sampled from a man in his fifties or sixties who received an inactivated influenza vaccine. Donor details come from another sample of the same person, matched by shared clones. In this chain, TRBV12-3 or TRBV12-4 is recombined with TRBJ1-2, and TRBD1 aligns with 8 junction nucleotides. The input for sequencing was PBMCs from blood, taken around seven weeks after vaccination. The sequence in DNA is TGTGCCAGCAGTTTAGCCCAGGGACAGGATAACTATGGCTACACCTTC. It is translated as CASSLAQGQDNYGYTF.